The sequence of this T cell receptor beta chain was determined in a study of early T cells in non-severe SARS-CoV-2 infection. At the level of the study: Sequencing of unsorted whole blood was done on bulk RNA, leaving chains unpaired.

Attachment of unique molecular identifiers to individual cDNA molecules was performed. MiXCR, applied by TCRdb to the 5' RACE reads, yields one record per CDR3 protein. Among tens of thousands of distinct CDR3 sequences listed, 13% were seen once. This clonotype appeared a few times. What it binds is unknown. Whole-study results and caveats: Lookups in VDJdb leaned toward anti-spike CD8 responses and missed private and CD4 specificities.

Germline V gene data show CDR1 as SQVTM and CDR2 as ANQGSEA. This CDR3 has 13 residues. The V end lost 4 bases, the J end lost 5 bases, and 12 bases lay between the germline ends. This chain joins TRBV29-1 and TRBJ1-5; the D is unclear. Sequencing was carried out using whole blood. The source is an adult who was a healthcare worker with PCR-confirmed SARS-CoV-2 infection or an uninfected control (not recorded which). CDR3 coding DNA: TGCAGCGTTGTGGCCGCCCGGGATCAGCCCCAGCATTTT. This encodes CSVVAARDQPQHF. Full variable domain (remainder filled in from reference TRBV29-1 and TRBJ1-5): SAVISQKPSRDICQRGTSLTIQCQVDSQVTMMFWYRQQPGQSLTLIATANQGSEATYESGFVIDKFPISRPNLTFSTLTVSNMSPEDSSIYLCSVVAARDQPQHFGDGTRLSIL.